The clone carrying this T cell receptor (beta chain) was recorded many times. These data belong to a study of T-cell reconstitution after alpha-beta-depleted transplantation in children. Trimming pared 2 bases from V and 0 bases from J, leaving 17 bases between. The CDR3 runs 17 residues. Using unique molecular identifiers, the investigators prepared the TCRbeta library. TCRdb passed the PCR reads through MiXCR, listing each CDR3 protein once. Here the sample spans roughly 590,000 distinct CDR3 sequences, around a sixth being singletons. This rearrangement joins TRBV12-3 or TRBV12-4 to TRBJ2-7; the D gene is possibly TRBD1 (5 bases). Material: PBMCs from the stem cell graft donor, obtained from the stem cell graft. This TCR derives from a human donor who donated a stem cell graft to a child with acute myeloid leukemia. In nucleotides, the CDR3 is TGTGCCAGCAGTTTACCCCACGGACCAGGGCACTCCTACGAGCAGTACTTC. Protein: CASSLPHGPGHSYEQYF.